Listed below are T cell receptor beta chains from one sample, sequenced in a study. TCRdb fed the 5' RACE reads into MiXCR, producing one record per CDR3 protein. The sample lists tens of thousands of distinct CDR3 sequences, 17% seen once, with roughly 2.4% in the top ten. Sequencing used naive CD4+ T cells sorted from blood. Source of these receptors: a female donor with breast cancer. The CDR3 runs from the conserved cysteine through the conserved F or W. A D gene is named only where the DNA matches it firmly. Expanded clones get a size class; other rows say once, few or many, or leave the size out.

>TRBD2|17|TRBJ2-2|-|TRBV7-2
TGTGCCAGCAGCGGGCTCTTAGCGGGAGACCACACCGGGGAGCTGTTTTTT
CASSGLLAGDHTGELFF
>TRBD2|14|TRBJ2-1|many|TRBV20-1
TGCAGTGCTAGAGCAGGGACTAGCATCGATGAGCAGTTCTTC
CSARAGTSIDEQFF
>-|15|TRBJ1-6|-|TRBV28
TGTGCCAGCAGGCCCGTAGATAGGGCTGGTTCACCCCTCCACTTT
CASRPVDRAGSPLHF
>-|17|TRBJ2-1|-|TRBV5-1
TGCGCCAGCAGCCTGGCCTTGTGGGAGCGAACCTACAATGAGCAGTTCTTC
CASSLALWERTYNEQFF
>-|11|TRBJ2-5|once|TRBV20-1
TGCAGTGCTAGTAACTCAGAGACCCAGCACTTC
CSASNSETQHF
>TRBD1|13|TRBJ1-2|-|TRBV20-1
TGCAGTGCTCAAGCTGGGACAGGGAGGAGCTACACCTTC
CSAQAGTGRSYTF
>TRBD2|13|TRBJ2-3|many|TRBV7-2
TGTGCCAGCAGGGCCGCTAGCGGGGATACGCAGTATTTT
CASRAASGDTQYF
>TRBD1|15|TRBJ2-3|many|TRBV10-1
TGCGCCAGCAGTGAGTCGACAGGGGCTACAGATACGCAGTATTTT
CASSESTGATDTQYF
>-|16|TRBJ2-6|few|TRBV5-1
TGCGCCAGCAGCTTGGCCGCGGGGCCCGGGGCCAACGTCCTGACTTTC
CASSLAAGPGANVLTF
>TRBD1|12|TRBJ2-5|many|TRBV7-9
TGTGCCAGCACACTCTCACAGGGGAACCAGTACTTC
CASTLSQGNQYF
>-|14|TRBJ2-1|many|TRBV7-3
TGTGCCAGCAGCTTGGCGCACGTTGCCGATGAGCAGTTCTTC
CASSLAHVADEQFF
>-|16|TRBJ2-2|-|TRBV12-3/TRBV12-4
TGTGCCAGCAGTTACACGTCGGCAGGGGTCACCGGGGAGCTGTTTTTT
CASSYTSAGVTGELFF
>TRBD1|14|TRBJ1-2|few|TRBV5-1
TGCGCCAGCAGAGTTACAGGGGGTGGCTATGGCTACACCTTC
CASRVTGGGYGYTF
>-|14|TRBJ1-4|many|TRBV7-9
TGTGCCAGCACCTCGGGACTTGGAGAGGAAAAACTGTTTTTT
CASTSGLGEEKLFF
>TRBD1|15|TRBJ2-7|few|TRBV5-1
TGCGCCAGCAGCTTAGTAGGTCAGGGGGTCTACGAGCAGTACTTC
CASSLVGQGVYEQYF
>TRBD2|15|TRBJ2-2|many|TRBV29-1
TGCAGCGTTGGGTGGTCTAGCGGGAGTAACGGGGAGCTGTTTTTT
CSVGWSSGSNGELFF
>TRBD1|15|TRBJ2-7|-|TRBV28
TGTGCCAGCAGAACCACAGGGGTCACCGCCGGCGAGCAGTACTTC
CASRTTGVTAGEQYF
>-|12|TRBJ2-5|-|TRBV7-6
TGTGCCAGCAGCCCCGTGTGGGAGACCCAGTACTTC
CASSPVWETQYF
>-|15|TRBJ2-3|many|TRBV27
TGTGCCAGCAGTTTCAACGGGCTAAGCACAGATACGCAGTATTTT
CASSFNGLSTDTQYF
>TRBD1|15|TRBJ1-1|many|TRBV7-8
TGTGCCAGCAGCTTAGCGAGGGGGCTAGGGACTGAAGCTTTCTTT
CASSLARGLGTEAFF
>-|16|TRBJ2-7|few|TRBV5-1
TGCGCCAGCAGCGGAGCTCGCGGGGGCATTTCCTACGAGCAGTACTTC
CASSGARGGISYEQYF
>TRBD2|15|TRBJ2-3|many|TRBV6-2/TRBV6-3
TGTGCCAGCAGACCTTCTAGCGGGGGGACTTATACGCAGTATTTT
CASRPSSGGTYTQYF
>TRBD1|17|TRBJ2-3|-|TRBV7-6
TGTGCCAGCAGCCCTGCCCCGACAGGGGCTTCACCAGATACGCAGTATTTT
CASSPAPTGASPDTQYF
>TRBD2|16|TRBJ2-3|-|TRBV7-2
TGTGCCAGCAGCTTAGAAGGCGGGAGCCTTGGGGATACGCAGTATTTT
CASSLEGGSLGDTQYF
>-|16|TRBJ1-3|many|TRBV3-1
TGTGCCAGCAGCGCCCAACACGGCAACTCTGGAAACACCATATATTTT
CASSAQHGNSGNTIYF
>-|14|TRBJ2-1|few|TRBV7-2
TGTGCCAGCAGCTTTTACAGGGCTAGGAATGAGCAGTTCTTC
CASSFYRARNEQFF
>-|15|TRBJ1-2|few|TRBV6-6
TGTGCCAGCAGTTACTCTAAGGGGGGAGTCCATGGCTACACCTTC
CASSYSKGGVHGYTF
>-|15|TRBJ2-2|few|TRBV20-1
TGCAGTGCTAGAGATCGAGTAAAGAACACCGGGGAGCTGTTTTTT
CSARDRVKNTGELFF
>-|12|TRBJ2-1|-|TRBV5-1
TGCGCCAGCAGCTCGAGGGATCATGAGCAGTTCTTC
CASSSRDHEQFF
>-|13|TRBJ1-1|-|TRBV25-1
TGTGCCAGCAGTGGAAGGGAGGACACTGAAGCTTTCTTT
CASSGREDTEAFF
>-|16|TRBJ2-7|few|TRBV5-1
TGCGCCAGCAGCTTGGGGGGGCTCTCGAGCTCCTACGAGCAGTACTTC
CASSLGGLSSSYEQYF
>-|14|TRBJ1-1|many|TRBV7-9
TGTGCCAGCAGCCCAACCCTTATAGACACTGAAGCTTTCTTT
CASSPTLIDTEAFF
>-|15|TRBJ2-4|-|TRBV20-1
TGCAGTGCTCAAGACCCCGGTTCGTCCAAAAACATTCAGTACTTC
CSAQDPGSSKNIQYF
>TRBD2|15|TRBJ2-7|-|TRBV12-3/TRBV12-4
TGTGCCAGCAGTTTAGGACTAGCGGGAGGGTACGAGCAGTACTTC
CASSLGLAGGYEQYF
>-|16|TRBJ2-6|-|TRBV5-1
TGCGCCAGCGGCATCCGGGTCTCCCCTGGGGCCAACGTCCTGACTTTC
CASGIRVSPGANVLTF
>-|14|TRBJ2-7|-|TRBV12-3/TRBV12-4
TGTGCCAGCAGTTTCCGGACAGACTCCTACGAGCAGTACTTC
CASSFRTDSYEQYF
>-|14|TRBJ2-2|many|TRBV10-2
TGCGCCAGCAGGGACTACTCGAACACCGGGGAGCTGTTTTTT
CASRDYSNTGELFF
>-|12|TRBJ1-1|few|TRBV25-1
TGTGCCAGCGCTGACCCGAACACTGAAGCTTTCTTT
CASADPNTEAFF
>-|16|TRBJ1-2|-|TRBV6-5
TGTGCCAGCAGTTCCCCCCGAGGGGCTGCTAACTATGGCTACACCTTC
CASSSPRGAANYGYTF
>-|13|TRBJ2-5|few|TRBV6-2/TRBV6-3
TGTGCCAGCAGTTGGGGGCGACAAGAGACCCAGTACTTC
CASSWGRQETQYF
>-|12|TRBJ1-4|few|TRBV4-1
TGCGCCAGCAGCCTCCTTGGGGAAAAACTGTTTTTT
CASSLLGEKLFF
>TRBD1|14|TRBJ1-1|-|TRBV2
TGTGCCAGCAATGGACAGGGGGGGGACACTGAAGCTTTCTTT
CASNGQGGDTEAFF
>-|15|TRBJ2-1|many|TRBV7-6
TGTGCCAGCAGCTTAGTCCGGGCGGAGATCAATGAGCAGTTCTTC
CASSLVRAEINEQFF